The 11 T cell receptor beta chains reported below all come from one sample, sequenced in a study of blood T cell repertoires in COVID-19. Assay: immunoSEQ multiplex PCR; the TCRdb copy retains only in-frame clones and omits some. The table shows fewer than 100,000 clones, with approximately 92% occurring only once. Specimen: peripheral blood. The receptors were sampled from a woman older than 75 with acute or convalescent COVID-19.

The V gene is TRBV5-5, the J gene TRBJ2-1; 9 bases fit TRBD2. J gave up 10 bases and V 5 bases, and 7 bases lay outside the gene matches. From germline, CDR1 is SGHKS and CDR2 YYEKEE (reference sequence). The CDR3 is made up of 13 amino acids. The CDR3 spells CASSRPGLAEQFF. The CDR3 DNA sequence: TGTGCCAGCAGTCGTCCGGGACTAGCAGAGCAGTTCTTC.

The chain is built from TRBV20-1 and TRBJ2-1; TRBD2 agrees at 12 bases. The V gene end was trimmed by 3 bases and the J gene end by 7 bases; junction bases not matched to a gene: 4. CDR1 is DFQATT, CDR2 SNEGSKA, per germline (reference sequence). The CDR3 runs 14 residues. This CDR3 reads CSASTSGGQNEQFF. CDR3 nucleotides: TGCAGTGCTAGTACTAGCGGGGGGCAAAATGAGCAGTTCTTC.

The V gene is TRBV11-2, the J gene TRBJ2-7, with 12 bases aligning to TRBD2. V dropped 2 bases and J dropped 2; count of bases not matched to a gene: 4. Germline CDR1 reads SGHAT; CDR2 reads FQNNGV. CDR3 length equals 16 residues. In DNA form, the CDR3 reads TGTGCCAGCAGCTTAAGGACTAGCGGGGTTCCCTACGAGCAGTACTTC. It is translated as CASSLRTSGVPYEQYF.

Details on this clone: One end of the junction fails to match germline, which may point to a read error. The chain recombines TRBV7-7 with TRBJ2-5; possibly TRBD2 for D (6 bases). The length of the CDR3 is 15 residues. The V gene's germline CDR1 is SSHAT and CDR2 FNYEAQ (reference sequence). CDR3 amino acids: CASSLESGSGETQYF. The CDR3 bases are TGTGCTAGCAGCTTAGAATCTGGCAGCGGGGAGACCCAGTACTTC.

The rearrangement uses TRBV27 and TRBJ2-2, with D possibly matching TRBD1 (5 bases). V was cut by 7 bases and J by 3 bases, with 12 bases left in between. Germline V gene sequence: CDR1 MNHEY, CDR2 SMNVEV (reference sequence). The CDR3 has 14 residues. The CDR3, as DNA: TGTGCCAGCACCCAGCAGGGTGACACCGGGGAGCTGTTTTTT. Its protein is CASTQQGDTGELFF.

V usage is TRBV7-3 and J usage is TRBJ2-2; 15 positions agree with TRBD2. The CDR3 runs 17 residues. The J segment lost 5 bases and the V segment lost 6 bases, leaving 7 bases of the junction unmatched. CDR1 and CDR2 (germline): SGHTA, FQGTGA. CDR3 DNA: TGTGCCAGCAGTTCAGCCGGACTAGCGGGAGGGACCGGGGAGCTGTTTTTT. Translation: CASSSAGLAGGTGELFF.

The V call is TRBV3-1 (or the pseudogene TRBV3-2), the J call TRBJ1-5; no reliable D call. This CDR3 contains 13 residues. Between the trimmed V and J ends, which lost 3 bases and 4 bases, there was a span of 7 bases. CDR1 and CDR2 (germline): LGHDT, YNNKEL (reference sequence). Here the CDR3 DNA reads TGTGCCAGCAGCCAGAGTGGTAATCAGCCCCAGCATTTT. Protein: CASSQSGNQPQHF.

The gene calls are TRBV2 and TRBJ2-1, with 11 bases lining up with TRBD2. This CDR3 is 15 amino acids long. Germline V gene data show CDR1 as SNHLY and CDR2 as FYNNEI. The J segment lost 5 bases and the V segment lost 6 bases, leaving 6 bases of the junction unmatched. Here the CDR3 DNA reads TGTGCCAGCAGGGCCGGGACTAGCGGTCACAATGAGCAGTTCTTC. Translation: CASRAGTSGHNEQFF.

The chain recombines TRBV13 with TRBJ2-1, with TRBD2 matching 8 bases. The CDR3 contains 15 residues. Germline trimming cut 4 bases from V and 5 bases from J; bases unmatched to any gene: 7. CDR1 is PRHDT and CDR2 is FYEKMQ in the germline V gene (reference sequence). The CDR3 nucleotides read TGTGCCAGCAGCTCCTATAGCGGGGTAAACAATGAGCAGTTCTTC. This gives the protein CASSSYSGVNNEQFF.

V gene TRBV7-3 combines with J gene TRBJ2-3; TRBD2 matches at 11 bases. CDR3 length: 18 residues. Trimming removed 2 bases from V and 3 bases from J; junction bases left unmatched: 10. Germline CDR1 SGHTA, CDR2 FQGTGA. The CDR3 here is CASSLDVSGGAWTDTQYF. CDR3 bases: TGTGCCAGCAGCTTAGACGTTAGCGGGGGGGCCTGGACAGATACGCAGTATTTT.

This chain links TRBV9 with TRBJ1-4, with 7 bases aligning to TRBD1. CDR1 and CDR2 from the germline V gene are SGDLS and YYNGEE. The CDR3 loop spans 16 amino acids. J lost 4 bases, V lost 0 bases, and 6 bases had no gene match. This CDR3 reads CASSVEVDRINEKLFF. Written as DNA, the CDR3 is TGTGCCAGCAGCGTAGAAGTGGACAGGATTAATGAAAAACTGTTTTTT.